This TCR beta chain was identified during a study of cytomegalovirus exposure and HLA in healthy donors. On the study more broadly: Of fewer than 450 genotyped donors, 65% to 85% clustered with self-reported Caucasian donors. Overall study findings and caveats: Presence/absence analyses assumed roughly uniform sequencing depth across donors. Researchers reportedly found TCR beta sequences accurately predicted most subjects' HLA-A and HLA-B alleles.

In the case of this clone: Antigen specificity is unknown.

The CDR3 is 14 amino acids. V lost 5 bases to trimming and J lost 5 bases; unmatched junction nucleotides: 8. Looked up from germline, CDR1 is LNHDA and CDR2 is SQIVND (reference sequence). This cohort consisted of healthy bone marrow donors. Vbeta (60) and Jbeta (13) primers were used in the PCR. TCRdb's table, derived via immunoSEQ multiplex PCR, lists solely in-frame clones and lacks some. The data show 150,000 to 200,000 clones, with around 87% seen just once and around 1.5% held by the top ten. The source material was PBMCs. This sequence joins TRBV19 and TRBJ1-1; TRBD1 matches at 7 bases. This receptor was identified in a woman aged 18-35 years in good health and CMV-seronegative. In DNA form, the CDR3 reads TGTGCCAGTAGTTCCCCAGGGGGTCGGACTGAAGCTTTCTTT. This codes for CASSSPGGRTEAFF.